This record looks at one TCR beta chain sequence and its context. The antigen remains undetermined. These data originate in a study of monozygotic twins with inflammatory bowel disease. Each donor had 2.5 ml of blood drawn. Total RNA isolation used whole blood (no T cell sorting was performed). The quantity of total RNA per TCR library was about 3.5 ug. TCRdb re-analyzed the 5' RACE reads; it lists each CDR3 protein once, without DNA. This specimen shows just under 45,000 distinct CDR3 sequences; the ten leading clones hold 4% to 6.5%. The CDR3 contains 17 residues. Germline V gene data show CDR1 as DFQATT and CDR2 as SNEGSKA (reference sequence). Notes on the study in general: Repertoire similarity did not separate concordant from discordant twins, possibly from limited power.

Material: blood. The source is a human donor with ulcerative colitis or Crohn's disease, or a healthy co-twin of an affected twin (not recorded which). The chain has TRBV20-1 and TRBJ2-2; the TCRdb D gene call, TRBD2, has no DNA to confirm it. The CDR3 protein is CSASPGTSGSWAGELFF.